The clone carrying this T cell receptor beta chain was detected many times. This sample is part of a study of human T cells and chemical hapten exposure. About the research overall: Patches with 0.01% DPC went on the upper back, and the tests were read at 6 days.

TCRdb independently ran MiXCR on the RACE reads; one entry per CDR3 protein. In the table there are some 360,000 distinct CDR3 sequences, roughly 5.3% of which are singletons. Documented time point: pre-sensitization, week 0. This sample's treatment: therapeutic diphenylcyclopropenone sensitization with weekly scalp DPC. This receptor was identified in a woman between 50 and 59 years old with alopecia areata. Some clones in this sample may be carry-over from other donors' samples. The sample consisted of whole blood, taken in connection with sensitization to the hapten diphenylcyclopropenone (DPC).

CDR3 DNA sequence: TGTGCCAGCAGTCCTGGACTAGCGGGGGACAAGAAGACCCAGTACTTC. This translates into CASSPGLAGDKKTQYF. The chain is built from TRBV12-3 or TRBV12-4 and TRBJ2-5, with TRBD2 matching over 13 bases. The CDR3 spans 16 residues. The V segment lost 5 bases and the J segment 6 bases; nucleotides outside the gene matches: 9.